This T cell receptor (beta chain) was observed in a study of monozygotic twins with inflammatory bowel disease (dated by TCRdb to between 2018 and 2021). Describing the broader study: The complete study included about 28 monozygotic twin pairs: 19 IBD-discordant Danish pairs and nine German pairs, of which four were IBD-concordant and five were IBD-discordant. The search for disease-associated traits relied mainly on comparing, within discordant pairs, IBD patients with their genetically identical healthy co-twins. Each individual had, on average, about 151 000 unique TCRalpha sequences and 181 000 unique TCRbeta sequences available for analysis. The study at large found these results: Because patients received different immunosuppressive treatments, the repertoires may have picked up extra background noise and variability between individuals. The analysis was unable to tell apart different T cell subtypes. IBD patients had lower TCRbeta repertoire diversity, measured by the inverse Simpson index, than their healthy co-twins. Compared with healthy twins, IBD patients shared fewer clonotypes with other individuals, and the difference was most pronounced in patients with signs of disease activity. The results gave no support for a single strong signal or clonotype linked to IBD. No difference in repertoire similarity was observed between concordant and discordant twins, possibly owing to limited statistical power.

A roughly 2.6 ml peripheral blood sample was drawn into PAXgene tubes per donor and stored at -80°C. Without T cell sorting, total RNA was isolated from whole blood using the PAXgene blood miRNA kit on an automated QIAcube. Peripheral blood from monozygotic twin pairs concordant or discordant for inflammatory bowel disease was subjected to deep TCRalpha and TCRbeta repertoire profiling with unique molecular barcoding. For every twin pair, smoking habits were documented, and each individual was categorised as a current, former or never smoker. A note on this clonotype: The target of this receptor is not known.

The library relied on 5' RACE. The input for every TCR library was 3500 ng of total RNA. For each sample, cDNA was synthesized in eight separate reactions using SMARTScribe reverse transcriptase. During cDNA synthesis, template switching was used to introduce unique molecular identifiers that contained a 6-nucleotide sample barcode. Two nested PCRs of approximately 16 and 9 cycles amplified the TCRalpha and TCRbeta cDNA, and bead purification followed each PCR. Before amplification, cDNA was treated with uracil DNA-glycosylase and purified using the QIAquick PCR purification kit. The second PCR was the step at which Illumina TruSeq-compatible adapters and sample-specific barcodes were added. Library quality and concentration were checked on TapeStation and Qubit, and libraries were pooled at 5 ng each. The pooled libraries were sequenced with 2 x 100 bp reads and custom sequencing primers on an Illumina HiSeq2500 single-index Rapid Run. As for how the authors treated the data: MiGEC version 1.2.6 was used for UMI-based consensus assembly, which corrected PCR and sequencing errors. MiXCR version 2.1.1 handled V(D)J alignment, clonotype assembly and CDR3 extraction. Gene usage, clonotype sharing and MAIT/NKT TCR abundance were normalised by analysing the top 1000, 10 000 and 20 000 clonotypes per sample. Diversity was computed as the inverse Simpson index with the vegan R package after downsampling to 27 000 UMIs. Paired Mann-Whitney U tests were applied to discordant twin pairs, with Benjamini-Hochberg correction for multiple testing. With the reads reprocessed by TCRdb, a single entry stands for each CDR3 protein sequence and no DNA is reported. TCRdb, rather than the study authors, made the V and J calls. The sample table records some 170,000 distinct CDR3 sequences. Roughly 2.4% of the sample is in the top ten clones.

The CDR3 holds 13 amino acids from the cysteine to the phenylalanine. No DNA sequence is on record. In the germline V gene (reference sequence), CDR1 corresponds to DFQATT and CDR2 to SNEGSKA. The chain is assembled from TRBV20-1 and TRBJ1-1. The sequence was collected from a human donor with ulcerative colitis or Crohn's disease, or a healthy co-twin of an affected twin (not recorded which). Material: blood. The CDR3 has the sequence CSAGLDEDTEAFF.